Shown below are 28 T cell receptor beta chains from a single sample sequenced in a study of shared clonotypes between healthy human individuals. Terminally differentiated effector memory CD45RA+ cells were excluded by CCR7 positive selection of CD45RO-negative cells. Method: immunoSEQ multiplex PCR; TCRdb's copy keeps in-frame clones and lacks some. The sample shows about 750,000 clones, approximately 92% of them seen only once. Sequencing input: naive CD8+ T cells sorted from blood. The source of these receptors is a man aged 30-40 years in good health.

A single count supports this clone. This chain uses TRBV6-5 with TRBJ1-5, with D unresolved. The V end lost 6 bases, the J end lost 6 bases, and 12 bases lay between the germline ends. CDR3 length: 13 residues. The germline V gene encodes CDR1 MNHEY and CDR2 SVGAGI. The CDR3 loop reads CASSNGLAQPQHF. CDR3 nucleotides: TGTGCCAGCAGCAATGGACTTGCTCAGCCCCAGCATTTT.

This chain joins TRBV5-4 and TRBJ2-3; D unresolved. The germline V and J ends were trimmed by 2 bases and 1 base, with 17 bases remaining between them. Per the germline V gene, CDR1 is SGHNT and CDR2 is YYREEE (reference sequence). The CDR3 has 17 residues. The CDR3 DNA reads TGTGCCAGCAGCTTTTCCCCCATGACAAATCGCACAGATACGCAGTATTTT. It translates to CASSFSPMTNRTDTQYF. Combining the CDR3 with reference TRBV5-4 and TRBJ2-3 gives the whole variable domain ETGVTQSPTHLIKTRGQQVTLRCSSQSGHNTVSWYQQALGQGPQFIFQYYREEENGRGNFPPRFSGLQFPNYSSELNVNALELDDSALYLCASSFSPMTNRTDTQYFGPGTRLTVL.

With respect to this clone: Other DNA sequences from this sample encode an identical CDR3 as well. The chain is built from TRBV11-2 and TRBJ1-1; D not certain. Germline V CDR1 and CDR2: SGHAT, FQNNGV. The CDR3 consists of 12 residues. Deletions cut 2 bases from V and 6 bases from J, with 7 bases between. CDR3 in amino acids: CASSLSGAEAFF. CDR3 DNA: TGTGCCAGCAGCTTAAGTGGGGCTGAAGCTTTCTTT.

In its sample, this clone was seen once. V is TRBV9 and J is TRBJ2-1; 12 bases agree with TRBD2. The CDR3 is 16 residues long. CDR1 and CDR2 (germline): SGDLS, YYNGEE. The V gene end was trimmed by 4 bases and the J gene end by 8 bases; junction bases not matched to a gene: 10. The CDR3 nucleotides read TGTGCCAGCAGCATGCTGACTAGCGGGAGCCCGGATGAGCAGTTCTTC. Translated: CASSMLTSGSPDEQFF.

This clone was found once. This chain links TRBV29-1 with TRBJ2-7, with 10 bases aligning to TRBD2. The length of the CDR3 is 14 residues. The ends lost 7 bases at V and 0 bases at J; junction bases unmatched: 6. From germline, CDR1 is SQVTM and CDR2 ANQGSEA. The CDR3 region has the DNA TGCAGCGCCTCACTAGCGGGGAACTCCTACGAGCAGTACTTC. Protein product: CSASLAGNSYEQYF.

This chain joins TRBV28 and TRBJ2-7; D ambiguous. The CDR3 is 14 residues long. V shed 2 bases and J shed 7 bases, with 15 bases lying between them. Germline V gene sequence: CDR1 MDHEN, CDR2 SYDVKM. In DNA, the CDR3 is TGTGCCAGCAGTTTAGGGATTTCTAGTTGGGAGCAGTACTTC. This translates into CASSLGISSWEQYF.

This chain links TRBV5-1 with TRBJ2-1; no clear D. The CDR3 loop spans 16 amino acids. Between the trimmed V and J ends, which lost 4 bases and 0 bases, there was a span of 14 bases. Germline V gene lookup returns CDR1 SGHRS and CDR2 YFSETQ. CDR3 region: CASSVDEFGSYNEQFF. CDR3 in DNA: TGCGCCAGCAGCGTGGACGAGTTCGGCTCCTACAATGAGCAGTTCTTC.

This chain connects TRBV11-2 to TRBJ1-5; D is undetermined. The length of the CDR3 is 14 residues. V lost 6 bases and J 0 bases, leaving 9 bases between the germline ends. Germline V gene lookup returns CDR1 SGHAT and CDR2 FQNNGV. CDR3 amino acids: CASSDRGSNQPQHF. The CDR3 DNA reads TGTGCCAGCAGTGACCGGGGTAGCAATCAGCCCCAGCATTTT.

V gene TRBV14 combines with J gene TRBJ1-1; D ambiguous. V shed 1 base and J shed 1 base, with 10 bases lying between them. The germline V gene has CDR1 SGHDN and CDR2 FVKESK. The CDR3 sequence is 15 residues long. CDR3 loop: CASSQGTYTNTEAFF. The CDR3 DNA is TGTGCCAGCAGCCAAGGAACGTATACGAACACTGAAGCTTTCTTT.

The chain joins TRBV5-4 to TRBJ2-7, with 9 bases lining up with TRBD2. V gave up 6 bases and J gave up 5 bases; unmatched junction bases: 12. Germline values: CDR1 SGHNT, CDR2 YYREEE (reference sequence). The CDR3 loop spans 15 amino acids. CDR3 protein: CASTQAGGPPDEQYF. In DNA form, the CDR3 reads TGTGCCAGCACACAAGCGGGAGGCCCCCCCGACGAGCAGTACTTC.

V and J are TRBV15 and TRBJ2-1, with a weak D call TRBD2 (5 bases). V shed 3 bases and J shed 0 bases, with 15 bases lying between them. CDR1 and CDR2 from the germline V gene are LNHNV and YYDKDF (reference sequence). The CDR3 is 17 residues long. CDR3 nucleotide sequence: TGTGCCACCAGCAGCTGGACTCGACCAAGCTCCTACAATGAGCAGTTCTTC. As protein: CATSSWTRPSSYNEQFF.

The chain recombines TRBV11-2 with TRBJ1-1; a weak D match, TRBD1 (5 bases). There are 17 residues in the CDR3. The germline V gene has CDR1 SGHAT and CDR2 FQNNGV. The V end lost 2 bases, the J end lost 1 base, and 17 bases lay between the germline ends. This CDR3 reads CASSLWNPGRENTEAFF. The DNA of the CDR3 is TGTGCCAGCAGCTTATGGAATCCGGGCAGGGAGAACACTGAAGCTTTCTTT.

As to this clone: The sample holds other DNA sequences that translate to the same CDR3. The chain has TRBV29-1 and TRBJ2-3; D possibly corresponds to TRBD2 (6 bases). Germline V lookup: CDR1 SQVTM, CDR2 ANQGSEA. This CDR3 is built from 16 residues. V was trimmed by 6 bases and J by 0 bases, leaving 19 bases between them. DNA for the CDR3: TGCAGCGTGTCGGGGCTAGCGTACCCAAGCACAGATACGCAGTATTTT. Translated, it gives CSVSGLAYPSTDTQYF.

The V and J genes are TRBV5-1 and TRBJ2-5, with no clear D. Trimming took off 3 bases at V and 7 bases at J, with 13 bases between the two ends. The CDR3 runs 13 residues. Germline V gives CDR1 SGHRS, CDR2 YFSETQ. Here the CDR3 DNA reads TGCGCCAGCAGCTCCGAGATCATGGGGACCCAGTACTTC. Protein product: CASSSEIMGTQYF.

The V gene is TRBV7-9, the J gene TRBJ2-7; the D gene is possibly TRBD2 (6 bases). V was clipped by 3 bases and J by 3 bases, with 6 bases between them. Germline CDR1 and CDR2: SEHNR and FQNEAQ (reference sequence). The CDR3 runs 12 residues. In nucleotides, the CDR3 is TGTGCCAGCAGCTTTAGCGGCTACGAGCAGTACTTC. The encoded protein is CASSFSGYEQYF.

This rearrangement joins TRBV28 to TRBJ2-1, with 7 bases fitting TRBD2. The germline V gene encodes CDR1 MDHEN and CDR2 SYDVKM. Losses at the gene ends were 5 bases for V and 0 bases for J; bases not matched to a gene: 10. This CDR3 has 17 residues. As DNA, the CDR3 is TGTGCCAGCAGTCCTTCGGGGGGAGTTAGCTCCTACAATGAGCAGTTCTTC. Its protein is CASSPSGGVSSYNEQFF.

In nucleotides, the CDR3 is TGCAGCGTTGAAGACGGAGAAGAGACCCAGTACTTC. The encoded protein is CSVEDGEETQYF. The J gene is TRBJ2-5, the V gene TRBV29-1; D call uncertain. The CDR3 extends over 12 amino acids. V gave up 0 bases and J gave up 3 bases, with 5 bases separating them. CDR1 is SQVTM and CDR2 is ANQGSEA in the germline V gene.

J is TRBJ2-5 and V is TRBV7-9; TRBD1 agrees at 10 bases. Germline CDR1 is SEHNR and CDR2 is FQNEAQ (reference sequence). This CDR3 comprises 15 residues. V lost 5 bases and J lost 5; bases outside the gene matches: 8. CDR3: CASSPRQGAKETQYF. Here the CDR3 DNA reads TGTGCCAGCAGCCCTCGACAGGGGGCGAAGGAGACCCAGTACTTC.

The chain has TRBV9 and TRBJ1-4, with D hard to call. Per germline, CDR1 SGDLS and CDR2 YYNGEE. The CDR3 spans 15 residues. V gave up 0 bases and J gave up 3 bases, with 9 bases separating them. Written as DNA, the CDR3 is TGTGCCAGCAGCGTAGGCGGACTCTCTAATGAAAAACTGTTTTTT. Protein: CASSVGGLSNEKLFF.

In nucleotides, the CDR3 is TGCGCCAGCAGCCCCCGGGACAGTTGGACCGGGGAGCTGTTTTTT. Translation gives CASSPRDSWTGELFF. The chain couples TRBV4-1 to TRBJ2-2; 7 nucleotides match TRBD1. Per the germline V gene, CDR1 is MGHRA and CDR2 is YSYEKL. The V and J ends lost 4 bases and 5 bases, in that order; junction bases with no gene match: 7. The CDR3 sequence is 15 residues long.

Concerning this clone itself: The same CDR3 is also encoded by other DNA sequences in this sample. The chain links TRBV4-1 to TRBJ2-7; TRBD2 agrees at 8 bases. The CDR3 is made up of 13 amino acids. V shed 2 bases, J shed 4 bases, and the junction held 1 base outside the gene matches. Per the germline V gene, CDR1 is MGHRA and CDR2 is YSYEKL. CDR3 sequence (DNA): TGCGCCAGCAGCCAACGGGAGGGGTACGAGCAGTACTTC. Translated, it gives CASSQREGYEQYF.

In its sample, this clone was seen once. The rearrangement joins TRBV5-1 to TRBJ2-1, with TRBD2 identical over 8 bases. J lost 7 bases, V lost 1 base, and 13 bases had no gene match. The germline V gene has CDR1 SGHRS and CDR2 YFSETQ. The CDR3 has 17 residues. The CDR3 bases are TGCGCCAGCAGCTTGAGAGCGGGAGAGACACGAGGGAATGAGCAGTTCTTC. As protein: CASSLRAGETRGNEQFF.

The chain couples TRBV2 to TRBJ2-7; D might be TRBD2 (5 bases). In germline, CDR1 is SNHLY, CDR2 FYNNEI. V lost 4 bases and J 9 bases, leaving 13 bases between the germline ends. The CDR3 extends over 12 amino acids. CDR3 amino acids: CASSAEGSVQYF. CDR3 bases: TGTGCCAGCAGTGCAGAGGGCTCGGTGCAGTACTTC.

This sequence joins TRBV27 and TRBJ2-7; D assignment may be TRBD1 or TRBD2 (5 bases each). Trimming removed 5 bases from V and 5 bases from J, with 22 bases in between. The CDR3 totals 16 residues. Germline V gene data show CDR1 as MNHEY and CDR2 as SMNVEV (reference sequence). The CDR3 DNA sequence: TGTGCCAGCAGTACCCTCGCAACAGCTAAGGGACACGAGCAGTACTTC. This sequence encodes CASSTLATAKGHEQYF.

The J gene is TRBJ2-7, the V gene TRBV13; D remains ambiguous. This CDR3 has 14 residues. The V end lost 1 base, the J end lost 0 bases, and 7 bases lay between the germline ends. Germline loops: CDR1 PRHDT, CDR2 FYEKMQ (reference sequence). CDR3 bases: TGTGCCAGCAGCTTAGATCCAGACTCCTACGAGCAGTACTTC. Its translation: CASSLDPDSYEQYF.

This clone occurred once. V is TRBV7-9 and J is TRBJ2-7; no definite D call. Germline lookup yields CDR1 SEHNR and CDR2 FQNEAQ (reference sequence). V lost 2 bases, J lost 2 bases, and 13 bases lay in between. The CDR3 contains 15 residues. In DNA form, the CDR3 reads TGTGCCAGCAGCTTACGTCACCGTCTCCCCTACGAGCAGTACTTC. Its protein product is CASSLRHRLPYEQYF.

The chain couples TRBV28 to TRBJ2-2; D is possibly TRBD2 (5 bases). This CDR3 region has 14 residues. Germline V gene sequence: CDR1 MDHEN, CDR2 SYDVKM. V was trimmed by 3 bases and J by 5 bases, leaving 10 bases between them. Here the CDR3 reads CASSFEGSTGELFF. The CDR3 DNA is TGTGCCAGCAGTTTCGAGGGATCTACCGGGGAGCTGTTTTTT.

This chain uses TRBV7-9 with TRBJ2-1; 9 bases are a match to TRBD1. The CDR3 has 13 residues. After removal of 5 bases from V and 9 bases from J, the junction contained 5 bases not matched to a gene. Germline-derived CDR1 and CDR2 are SEHNR and FQNEAQ (reference sequence). The CDR3: CASSNRGLGEQFF. The DNA for the CDR3 is TGTGCCAGCAGCAACAGGGGGCTGGGTGAGCAGTTCTTC.